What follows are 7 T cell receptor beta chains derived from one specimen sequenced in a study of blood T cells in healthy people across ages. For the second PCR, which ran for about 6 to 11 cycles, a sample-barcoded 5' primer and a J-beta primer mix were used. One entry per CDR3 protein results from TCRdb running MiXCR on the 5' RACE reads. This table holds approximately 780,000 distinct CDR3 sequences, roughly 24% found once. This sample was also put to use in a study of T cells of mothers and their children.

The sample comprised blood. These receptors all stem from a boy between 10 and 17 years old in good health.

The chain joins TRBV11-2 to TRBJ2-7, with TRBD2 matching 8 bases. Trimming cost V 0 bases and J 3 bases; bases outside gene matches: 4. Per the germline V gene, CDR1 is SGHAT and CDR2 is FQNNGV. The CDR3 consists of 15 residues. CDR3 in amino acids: CASSLEPAGDYEQYF. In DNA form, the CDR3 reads TGTGCCAGCAGCTTAGAACCAGCGGGGGACTACGAGCAGTACTTC.

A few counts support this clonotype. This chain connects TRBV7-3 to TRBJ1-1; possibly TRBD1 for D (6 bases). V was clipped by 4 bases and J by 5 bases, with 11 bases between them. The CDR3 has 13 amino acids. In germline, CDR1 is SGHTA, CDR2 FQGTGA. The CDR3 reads CASSSRGLTEAFF. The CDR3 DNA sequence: TGTGCCAGCAGCTCTAGGGGGTTGACTGAAGCTTTCTTT.

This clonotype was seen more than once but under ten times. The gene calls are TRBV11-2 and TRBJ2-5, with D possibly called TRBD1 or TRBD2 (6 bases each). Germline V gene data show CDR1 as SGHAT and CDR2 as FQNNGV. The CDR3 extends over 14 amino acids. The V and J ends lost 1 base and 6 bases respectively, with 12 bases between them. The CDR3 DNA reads TGTGCCAGCAGCTTAGTACGGGGGCCGAAGACCCAGTACTTC. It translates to CASSLVRGPKTQYF.

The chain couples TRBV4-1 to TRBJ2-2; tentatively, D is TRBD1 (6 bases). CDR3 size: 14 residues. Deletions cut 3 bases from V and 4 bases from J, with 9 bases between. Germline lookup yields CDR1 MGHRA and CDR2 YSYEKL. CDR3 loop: CASSHRQVTGELFF. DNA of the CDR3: TGCGCCAGCAGCCACCGACAGGTCACCGGGGAGCTGTTTTTT.

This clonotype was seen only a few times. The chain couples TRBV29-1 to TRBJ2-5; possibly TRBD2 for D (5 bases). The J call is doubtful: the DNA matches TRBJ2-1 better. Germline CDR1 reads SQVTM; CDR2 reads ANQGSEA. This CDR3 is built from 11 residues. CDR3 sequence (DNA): TGCAGCGTTGGCCGGGGAGTTGAGCAGTTCTTC. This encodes CSVGRGVEQFF.

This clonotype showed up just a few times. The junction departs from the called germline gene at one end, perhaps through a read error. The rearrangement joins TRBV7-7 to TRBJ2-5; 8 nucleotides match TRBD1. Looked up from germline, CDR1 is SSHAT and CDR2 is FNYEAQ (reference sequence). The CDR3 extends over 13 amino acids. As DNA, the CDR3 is TGTGCTAGCAGTCAGGACAGGGACGAGACCCAGTACTTC. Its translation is CASSQDRDETQYF.

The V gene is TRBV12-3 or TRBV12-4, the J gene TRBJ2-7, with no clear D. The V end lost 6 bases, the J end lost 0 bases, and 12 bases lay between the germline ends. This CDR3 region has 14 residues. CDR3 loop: CASRGTSSSYEQYF. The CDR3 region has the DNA TGTGCCAGCAGGGGTACCAGTAGCTCCTACGAGCAGTACTTC.